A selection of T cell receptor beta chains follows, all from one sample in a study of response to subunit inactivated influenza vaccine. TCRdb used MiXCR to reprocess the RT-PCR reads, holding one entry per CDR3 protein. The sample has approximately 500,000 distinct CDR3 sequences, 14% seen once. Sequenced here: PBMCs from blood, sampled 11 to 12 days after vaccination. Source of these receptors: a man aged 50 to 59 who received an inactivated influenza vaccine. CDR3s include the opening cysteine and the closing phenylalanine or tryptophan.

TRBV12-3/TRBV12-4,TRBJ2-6,CASSTGGANVLTF
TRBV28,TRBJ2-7,CASSWTSGGSYEQYF
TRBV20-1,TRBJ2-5,CSADGGLDQETQYF
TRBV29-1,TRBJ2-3,CSGASDTQYF
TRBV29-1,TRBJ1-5,CSVGRGGNQPQHF
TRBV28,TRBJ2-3,CASSFSRSSRDRDTTDTQYF
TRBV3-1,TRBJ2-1,CASSQEARNEQFF
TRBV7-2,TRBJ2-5,CASSFWGTQETQYF
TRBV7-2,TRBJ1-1,CASSKRGAGNTEAFF
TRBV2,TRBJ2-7,CASSPGTFSSYEQYF
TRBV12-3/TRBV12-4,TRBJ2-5,CASSYAWPDVYQETQYF
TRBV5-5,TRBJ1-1,CASSSVPRGVNTEAFF
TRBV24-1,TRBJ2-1,CATSPNRVRNEQFF
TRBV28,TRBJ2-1,CASRDVNDEQFF
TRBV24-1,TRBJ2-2,CATSDHRTTGNTGELFF
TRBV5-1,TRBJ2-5,CASSLTVRGFETQYF
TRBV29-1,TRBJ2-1,CSVELDRSSYNEQFF
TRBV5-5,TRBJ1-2,CASSLAGEFGYTF
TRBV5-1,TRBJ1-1,CASSFGDRLNTEAFF
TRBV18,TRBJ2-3,CASSPTVSTDTQYF
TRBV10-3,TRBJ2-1,CAIGSGGIGQTLGSANEQFF
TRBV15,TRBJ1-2,CATRRGGGGNYGYTF
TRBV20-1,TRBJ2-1,CSARDHGGVFFYNEQFF
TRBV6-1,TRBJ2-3,CASSPAGVSTDTQYF
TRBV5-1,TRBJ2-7,CASSAGGTDYEQYF
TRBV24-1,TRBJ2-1,CATSDLGIGLVPNYNEQFF
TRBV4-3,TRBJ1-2,CASSQDTGGLYGYTF
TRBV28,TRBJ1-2,CASSVPGQGLSSF
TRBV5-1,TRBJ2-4,CASSSWTSGRAKNIQYF
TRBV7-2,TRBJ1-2,CASSSLRGTDGYTF
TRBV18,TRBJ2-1,CASSPLSGRVSYNEQFF
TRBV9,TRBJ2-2,CASSVAGLAGTGELFF
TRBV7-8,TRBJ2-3,CASSTRLAGDTQYF
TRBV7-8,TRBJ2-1,CPSCIYGTTGGDEQFF
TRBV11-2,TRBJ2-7,CASSANSGSSYEQYF
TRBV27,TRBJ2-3,CASSSMTGLDNYGGASTDTQYF
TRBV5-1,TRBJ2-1,CASSRSGSSYNEQFF
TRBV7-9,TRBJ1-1,CASSPSVRNTEAFF
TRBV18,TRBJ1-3,CASSPGFGTGVGNTIYF
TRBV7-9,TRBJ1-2,CASSPQTGNGYTF
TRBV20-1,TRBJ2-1,CSGDEQFF